Reported below is one T cell receptor (beta chain). In its sample, this clonotype comes out as medium-sized (0.01 to 0.1%). Its antigen is currently not known. No much larger clone is present one base from it, and per-base qualities are unavailable. The source of the sample is a study of T cell repertoires in aging, cancer and after chemotherapy (dated 2019 in TCRdb). Looking at the study overall: The donors fell into six age groups ranging from 30 or younger to 70 or older, and each group had at least three individuals. To examine immunoaging and T cell reconstitution after chemotherapy, the study profiled TCR beta repertoires in peripheral blood from healthy donors and cancer patients. Control TCR repertoires from healthy donors were recorded over several months to years, and clear clonal overlap was observed across re-sampling. The complete dataset included 8 million to 9.5 million TCR reads. A cohort of under 250 cancer patients (approximately 90 with hematological and approximately 120 with solid cancers) was assembled, and 95 to 100 healthy donors were included as a reference group.

Using a mixed TRB-A/B primer pool, multiplex touch-down PCR amplified rearranged TRB sequences covering the V, D and J segments. Illumina adapters and sample indices were attached to the amplicons in two consecutive PCR reactions using Phusion HS II polymerase. Amplicons were gel-purified using the NucleoSpin Gel and PCR Clean-up kit and were subsequently checked with Qubit and an Agilent 2100 Bioanalyzer. Sequencing of the libraries was done on an Illumina MiSeq with paired-end, single-indexed 600-cycle runs. The study's own analysis went as follows. Processing of the TRB sequences was carried out with MiXCR versions 2.12 and 3.0.5. A clone was defined as each unique CDR3 nucleotide sequence, and only productive sequences supported by at least two reads were kept. Shannon diversity, evenness, clonality (one minus evenness), and alpha-parameterized diversity profiles from alpha 0 to 5 were included as repertoire metrics. Generation probabilities of clones in paired pre- and post-chemotherapy samples were computed with the IGoR algorithm. TCRdb reprocessing: public reads trimmed at Q25 with fastp, clones called with MiXCR, in-frame beta chains kept. Entries are consolidated by CDR3 protein sequence, retaining the most common genes and DNA. The V and J calls follow TCRdb's processing rather than the paper's. The sample contains 5,500 to 7,000 distinct CDR3 sequences, roughly 29% of them found a single time. Jointly, the top ten make up 3.5% to 5% of the sample.

Including the terminal cysteine and phenylalanine, the CDR3 comprises 14 residues. Left in the record is the CDR3 DNA by itself, 42 bases read in frame from the first base. Relative to germline, V is missing 3 bases and J is missing 5 bases, with 6 bases of the junction outside any gene match. From the germline V gene (reference sequence), CDR1 is DFQATT and CDR2 is SNEGSKA. Instead of sorted cells or RNA, genomic DNA extracted from peripheral blood served as the source for amplifying TCR beta rearrangements. Summary of the overall study and its limitations: The authors noted that the repertoire data do not allow conclusions about immunological memory after chemotherapy. In healthy donors, the decline in TCR diversity with age was mainly explained by loss of richness, whereas in cancer patients loss of evenness was also found to contribute. In both cancer cohorts, median generation probability rose over the chemotherapy interval, which suggests that the repertoire was reconstituted through rebound thymic output. Compared with age-matched healthy donors, untreated patients with hematological or solid cancers had significantly lower TCR diversity and higher clonality in blood.

Sequenced input: blood. The chain employs TRBV20-1 and TRBJ2-1, and 8 junction bases match TRBD2. This sequence originates from a human donor in good health. This receptor carries the CDR3 CSASQAGANNEQFF. The bases are TGCAGTGCTAGCCAAGCGGGAGCCAACAATGAGCAGTTCTTC.